This is a list of T cell receptor beta chains from one sample in a study of naive and memory T cell subsets. MiXCR was run by TCRdb on the UMI-ligation and nested PCR reads, yielding one entry per CDR3 protein. The sample has 70,000 to 95,000 distinct CDR3 sequences, 7% to 8% seen once. The source material was central memory CD4+ T cells from blood. All receptors come from a human donor in good health. Each CDR3 is given with its conserved first and last residue. A D gene is named only where the DNA matches it firmly. Size is omitted from some rows. Given values are once, few, many or a class for expanded clones.

cdr3_length	v_call	d_call	clone_size	j_call	cdr3_nt	cdr3_aa
16	TRBV4-3	-	few	TRBJ2-6	TGCGCCAGCAGCCAACATAGGACATTCTCTGCCAACGTCCTGACTTTC	CASSQHRTFSANVLTF
14	TRBV7-9	-	many	TRBJ1-5	TGTGCCAGCAGCTCGGGATATAGCAATCAGCCCCAGCATTTT	CASSSGYSNQPQHF
15	TRBV3-1	TRBD1	-	TRBJ1-2	TGTGCCAGCAGCCAAACCGGGACAGGACTCTATGGCTACACCTTC	CASSQTGTGLYGYTF
15	TRBV4-2	-	few	TRBJ1-2	TGTGCCAGCAGCCAAGAGTCGGGGGGCCTGTATGGCTACACCTTC	CASSQESGGLYGYTF
15	TRBV6-2/TRBV6-3	-	few	TRBJ2-7	TGTGCCAGCAGTAGAGGAGGACAGAGGTACTACGAGCAGTACTTC	CASSRGGQRYYEQYF
17	TRBV7-6	-	many	TRBJ1-1	TGTGCCAGCAGCCCCGACAGCTCCAGACCCGTGAACACTGAAGCTTTCTTT	CASSPDSSRPVNTEAFF
16	TRBV7-9	-	many	TRBJ2-2	TGTGCCAGCAGCTTCCGAAAGCAGGGTGGCAGCGGGGAGCTGTTTTTT	CASSFRKQGGSGELFF
13	TRBV20-1	-	-	TRBJ2-7	TGCAGTGTAAGCGCGGGGAGGCGCTACGAGCAGTACTTC	CSVSAGRRYEQYF
13	TRBV2	-	-	TRBJ2-5	TGTGCCAGCAAGGCTAGCCGACAAGAGACCCAGTACTTC	CASKASRQETQYF
12	TRBV30	-	many	TRBJ1-6	TGTGCCTGGAGCGGGGGGAATTCACCCCTCCACTTT	CAWSGGNSPLHF
14	TRBV14	-	few	TRBJ2-1	TGTGCCAGCAGCCAAAGGATCAAGCTCGGTGAGCAGTTCTTC	CASSQRIKLGEQFF
16	TRBV2	-	-	TRBJ2-3	TGTGCCAGCAGTTTTATGATTGGGTCGGGCACAGATACGCAGTATTTT	CASSFMIGSGTDTQYF
16	TRBV11-2	TRBD2	-	TRBJ2-5	TGTGCCAGCAGAAGTTCCCGACTAGCGGGAGGAGAGACCCAGTACTTC	CASRSSRLAGGETQYF
17	TRBV29-1	TRBD1	many	TRBJ1-1	TGCAGCGTTGAGCAACCGGGACAGGGACTGAGAAGCACTGAAGCTTTCTTT	CSVEQPGQGLRSTEAFF
14	TRBV4-1	TRBD1	many	TRBJ2-7	TGCGCCAGCAGCCCCCCGGGCAGGGGGTACGAGCAGTACTTC	CASSPPGRGYEQYF
16	TRBV5-4	TRBD1	-	TRBJ2-1	TGTGCCAGCGGGACAGGGGCGGGTCTTGGGGGGAATGAGCAGTTCTTC	CASGTGAGLGGNEQFF
17	TRBV12-3/TRBV12-4	TRBD2	few	TRBJ2-3	TGTGCCAGCACTAAGTTCGTGGCGGGAGGGGGGACAGATACGCAGTATTTT	CASTKFVAGGGTDTQYF
17	TRBV7-8	TRBD1	-	TRBJ2-2	TGTGCCAGCAGCTTAGGAAGGCGACAGGGTCGTTCCGGGGAGCTGTTTTTT	CASSLGRRQGRSGELFF
19	TRBV7-9	-	-	TRBJ2-1	TGTGCCAGCAGCTTAATCGGTCCGGCTTGGGGGTTTGGGGACAATGAGCAGTTCTTC	CASSLIGPAWGFGDNEQFF
14	TRBV6-4	TRBD1	many	TRBJ2-3	TGTGCCAGCAGTACAAACCCAGGGGGAGATACGCAGTATTTT	CASSTNPGGDTQYF
12	TRBV5-1	-	many	TRBJ2-5	TGCGCCAGCAGCTTGGACTCCGAGACCCAGTACTTC	CASSLDSETQYF
14	TRBV3-1	-	many	TRBJ1-6	TGTGCCAGCAGCCAAGATCAGCAGGCTTGGTCCCTCCACTTT	CASSQDQQAWSLHF
14	TRBV3-1	-	many	TRBJ2-3	TGTGCCAGCAGAAGAACTAGCCAGACAGATACGCAGTATTTT	CASRRTSQTDTQYF
15	TRBV29-1	-	many	TRBJ2-3	TGCAGCGTTGAAGTCAATGGGGGGCGCACAGATACGCAGTATTTT	CSVEVNGGRTDTQYF
14	TRBV3-1	-	many	TRBJ1-1	TGTGCCAGCAGCCATCGGACAGCCCGCGCTGAAGCTTTCTTT	CASSHRTARAEAFF
15	TRBV28	-	many	TRBJ1-5	TGTGCCAGCAGGCCGGGGATCTATAGCAATCAGCCCCAGCATTTT	CASRPGIYSNQPQHF
16	TRBV4-1	TRBD2	few	TRBJ2-3	TGCGCCAGCAGCCGGCTAGCGGGGGGGCCCCAAGATACGCAGTATTTT	CASSRLAGGPQDTQYF
15	TRBV29-1	-	medium-sized	TRBJ2-6	TGCAGCGTCTCTACCGGGGGCTCTGGGGCCAACGTCCTGACTTTC	CSVSTGGSGANVLTF
15	TRBV20-1	-	few	TRBJ1-5	TGCAGTGCTATTACACGGGGGGGTTTCAATCAGCCCCAGCATTTT	CSAITRGGFNQPQHF
15	TRBV7-2	TRBD2	-	TRBJ2-3	TGTGCCAGCAGCTTAGTTGAGCGGGGGACAGATACGCAGTATTTT	CASSLVERGTDTQYF
14	TRBV28	-	-	TRBJ1-1	TGTGCCAGCAGTTTACGTAACAGGGCCACTGAAGCTTTCTTT	CASSLRNRATEAFF
14	TRBV5-1	-	many	TRBJ2-5	TGCGCCAGCAGCTACAACAGGGAGGTAGAGACCCAGTACTTC	CASSYNREVETQYF
15	TRBV20-1	-	few	TRBJ2-7	TGCAGTGCTAGAGAGCGGGGGGCTCCAGGGGGCGAGCAGTACTTC	CSARERGAPGGEQYF
15	TRBV12-3/TRBV12-4	-	many	TRBJ1-3	TGTGCCAGCAGTCCCCCATCGGGACTCAGAAACACCATATATTTT	CASSPPSGLRNTIYF
15	TRBV7-8	-	many	TRBJ1-6	TGTGCCAGCAGCTTAGCAGAAACGAGGAATTCACCCCTCCACTTT	CASSLAETRNSPLHF
15	TRBV9	TRBD2	-	TRBJ2-3	TGTGCCAGCACCGGAAGCGGGGGCCGCACAGATACGCAGTATTTT	CASTGSGGRTDTQYF
14	TRBV12-3/TRBV12-4	-	many	TRBJ1-6	TGTGCCAGCAGTTTAGGTGGAGATAATTCACCCCTCCACTTT	CASSLGGDNSPLHF
16	TRBV14	TRBD1	many	TRBJ2-2	TGTGCCAGCAGCCGTACAGGGGCCTTGAACACCGGGGAGCTGTTTTTT	CASSRTGALNTGELFF
15	TRBV9	-	many	TRBJ2-4	TGTGCCAGCAGCGTAACCCCCGATAGCACCCACATTCAGTACTTC	CASSVTPDSTHIQYF
18	TRBV4-1	TRBD2	many	TRBJ2-1	TGCGCCAGCAGGGCAGGGACTAGCGGGATAAAGGGGTACAATGAGCAGTTCTTC	CASRAGTSGIKGYNEQFF
17	TRBV5-1	-	many	TRBJ2-1	TGCGCCAGCAGCCCGGGGTATAGCTCCCTTGAAATGGATGAGCAGTTCTTC	CASSPGYSSLEMDEQFF
14	TRBV12-3/TRBV12-4	TRBD1	few	TRBJ1-2	TGTGCCAGCAGGCGAGGGGGCCAAGGGAATGGCTACACCTTC	CASRRGGQGNGYTF
18	TRBV4-1	TRBD2	many	TRBJ2-2	TGCGCCAGCAGCCGAAGGACTAGCGGGATCGCGAACACCGGGGAGCTGTTTTTT	CASSRRTSGIANTGELFF
14	TRBV27	-	many	TRBJ2-5	TGTGCCAGCAGGAGGGGGACGGTTTTAGAGACCCAGTACTTC	CASRRGTVLETQYF
13	TRBV30	-	few	TRBJ2-6	TGTGCCTGGAGTATGGCAGGGGCCAACGTCCTGACTTTC	CAWSMAGANVLTF
14	TRBV29-1	TRBD2	-	TRBJ2-1	TGCAGCGTTGAGAGTAGCGGGAGTTACAATGAGCAGTTCTTC	CSVESSGSYNEQFF
14	TRBV30	TRBD1	many	TRBJ2-1	TGTGCCTGGAGTCCAGGGGGTACCATGAATGAGCAGTTCTTC	CAWSPGGTMNEQFF
11	TRBV20-1	-	many	TRBJ2-7	TGCAGTGCTAGTGGGACCTACGAGCAGTACTTC	CSASGTYEQYF
14	TRBV5-4	-	few	TRBJ2-7	TGTGCCAGCAGCTCCTCCCCCCGGGGGAACGAGCAGTACTTC	CASSSSPRGNEQYF
13	TRBV20-1	-	-	TRBJ1-1	TGCAGTGCTAGTTCGTCGGAGAACACTGAAGCTTTCTTT	CSASSSENTEAFF
15	TRBV14	-	-	TRBJ2-1	TGTGCCAGCAGCCACCTGGGACCTCGGTCCAATGAGCAGTTCTTC	CASSHLGPRSNEQFF
13	TRBV10-3	-	few	TRBJ2-7	TGTGCCATCAGTGTCCAGGGTAGGGGCGAGCAGTACTTC	CAISVQGRGEQYF
14	TRBV18	TRBD1	-	TRBJ1-5	TGTGCCAGCTCACCGGACAGGGAGCGCCAGCCCCAGCATTTT	CASSPDRERQPQHF
14	TRBV20-1	TRBD1	many	TRBJ1-1	TGCAGTGCTAGCAACCGGGACAGGGTCACTGAAGCTTTCTTT	CSASNRDRVTEAFF
15	TRBV7-2	-	few	TRBJ1-4	TGTGCCAGCAGGCTCACCTCAAGCAGTATTGAAAAACTGTTTTTT	CASRLTSSSIEKLFF
13	TRBV6-5	-	many	TRBJ2-3	TGTGCCAGTAGCACCCCCTCGTTAGATACGCAGTATTTT	CASSTPSLDTQYF
13	TRBV7-9	-	many	TRBJ1-1	TGTGCCAGCAGTCAGCAGGGAAACACTGAAGCTTTCTTT	CASSQQGNTEAFF
14	TRBV5-4	-	few	TRBJ1-2	TGTGCCAGCAGCGCAGTTGGGACGCTTTATGGCTACACCTTC	CASSAVGTLYGYTF
14	TRBV6-5	TRBD1	many	TRBJ1-1	TGTGCCAGCAGCCGCGACAGGGGGAGGACTGAAGCTTTCTTT	CASSRDRGRTEAFF